The next 5 T cell receptor beta chains were all read from a single sample in a study of tumor and adjacent non-tumor tissue in lung cancer. No cell sorting was done before RNA was extracted from the tissue. More than 3 cm separated this lung sample from the edge of the tumor. The library came from three nested PCR rounds adapted from ARM-PCR protocols. TCRdb called the multiplex PCR reads again in MiXCR, with one record for every CDR3 protein. The repertoire holds about 44,000 distinct CDR3 sequences, with approximately 59% as singletons. Source material: distant non-tumor lung tissue. These receptors were taken from a woman between 40 and 55 years old with non-small cell lung cancer.

About this clonotype: The final CDR3 position lacks the conserved phenylalanine or tryptophan, pointing to a likely read error. The V gene is TRBV6-5, the J gene TRBJ1-1; no definite D call. CDR3 length: 13 residues. Germline CDR1 and CDR2: MNHEY and SVGAGI. CDR3 nucleotides: TGTGTCAGCAGCAACGGACCAGCTCAAGAAGCTTTCTTA. It encodes CVSSNGPAQEAFL.

With regard to this clonotype: A junction boundary mismatches the germline segment, possibly from a read error. The chain carries TRBV7-9 and TRBJ1-2; the match to TRBD1 covers 10 bases. This CDR3 region has 11 residues. Germline lookup yields CDR1 SEHNR and CDR2 FQNEAQ (reference sequence). The CDR3 nucleotides read TGTGCCAGCGGTGGACAGGGGGTATGGTCCTTC. Encoded protein: CASGGQGVWSF. Full variable domain (outside the CDR3, taken from reference TRBV7-9 and TRBJ1-2): DTGVSQNPRHKITKRGQNVTFRCDPISEHNRLYWYRQTLGQGPEFLTYFQNEAQLEKSRLLSDRFSAERPKGSFSTLEIQRTEQGDSAMYLCASGGQGVWSFGSGTRLTVV.

About this clonotype itself: This may be a read error: a much more frequent sequence differs by one nucleotide. This sequence joins TRBV4-1 and TRBJ2-1; possible D gene TRBD2, 6 bases. The CDR3 contains 15 residues. Germline-derived CDR1 and CDR2 are MGHRA and YSYEKL. Trimming cost V 5 bases and J 7 bases, with 18 bases left between them. CDR3 residues: CASSESGVGWNEQFF. The DNA for the CDR3 is TGCGCCAGCAGCGAATCGGGGGTGGGGTGGAATGAGCAGTTCTTC.

This clonotype was observed a few times. The junction and the germline gene differ at one end; a read error may be behind it. The rearrangement uses TRBV11-3 and TRBJ2-1, with D possibly called TRBD1 or TRBD2 (6 bases each). Germline V gives CDR1 SGHNT, CDR2 YENEEA. CDR3 length: 13 amino acids. The CDR3 nucleotides are TGTGCCAGCGTTGGTGGGGGGCGCAATGAGCAGCTCTTC. Its protein product is CASVGGGRNEQLF.

The chain combines TRBV5-6 with TRBJ2-1; D unclear. Trimming removed 4 bases from V and 10 bases from J, with 9 bases in between. The germline gives CDR1 SGHDT, CDR2 YYEEEE. This CDR3 is built from 11 residues. CDR3 sequence: CASSAVHEQFF. In nucleotides, the CDR3 is TGTGCCAGCAGCGCAGTTCACGAGCAGTTCTTC.